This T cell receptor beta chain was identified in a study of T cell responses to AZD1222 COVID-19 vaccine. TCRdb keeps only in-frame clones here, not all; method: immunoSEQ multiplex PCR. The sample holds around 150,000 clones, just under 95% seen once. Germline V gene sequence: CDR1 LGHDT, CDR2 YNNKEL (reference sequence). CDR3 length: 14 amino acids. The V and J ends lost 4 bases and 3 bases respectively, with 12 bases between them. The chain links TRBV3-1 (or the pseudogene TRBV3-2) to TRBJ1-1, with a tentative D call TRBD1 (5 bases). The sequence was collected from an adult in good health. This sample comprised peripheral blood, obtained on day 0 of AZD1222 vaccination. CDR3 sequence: CASSLSAGDTEAFF. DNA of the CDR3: TGTGCCAGCAGCCTATCCGCGGGGGACACTGAAGCTTTCTTT.